This T cell receptor (beta chain) was sequenced in a study of blood T cell repertoires in COVID-19. Measured with immunoSEQ multiplex PCR; TCRdb has only the in-frame clones, and not every one. The sample has under 300,000 clones; roughly 86% are singletons. CDR1 and CDR2 from the germline V gene are SGHDT and YYEEEE. V was shortened by 0 bases and J by 4 bases, with 7 bases between the two germline ends. CDR3 length equals 13 residues. This clone was counted once. This TCR was recovered from a woman aged 70-85 years with active or convalescent COVID-19. The chain carries TRBV5-6 and TRBJ1-1, with D perhaps TRBD1 (6 bases). The sequenced sample was peripheral blood. DNA of the CDR3: TGTGCCAGCAGCTTGGGCAGGGGCACTGAAGCTTTCTTT. Translation: CASSLGRGTEAFF.